This T cell receptor (beta chain) was obtained from a study of cytomegalovirus exposure and HLA in healthy donors (dated by TCRdb to about 2017). Context from the whole study: In an earlier analysis of around 540 of the donors, around 300 Gb of sequence data and 117 million unique TCR beta sequences from 180 million or so T cells were reported. An early release covering 500 to 750 HLA-typed donors comprised approximately 290 gigabases of sequencing data and approximately 80 million unique TCR sequences. Of the roughly 390 genotyped donors, approximately 83% fell in the genetic ancestry cluster associated with self-reported Caucasian donors. The study aimed to test whether cataloging public T cell receptors could reveal signatures of past pathogen exposure. The study used immunosequencing to profile the T cell repertoires of approximately 650 subjects and linked those repertoires to cytomegalovirus serostatus. In addition to the first cohort of around 670 subjects, a separate validation cohort of 100 to 150 different subjects was used. To predict cytomegalovirus infection status, the study combined high-throughput TCR immunosequencing, statistical association of individual TCRs with disease status, and machine learning. In a later analysis, previously published TCR beta repertoires from 500 to 750 donors were re-analyzed and high-resolution HLA genotyping was added so that TCR occurrence patterns could be studied. In the later analysis, no new phenotypic data were used to find candidate immune exposures; instead, reliance was placed on TCR beta sequences and their occurrence across donors. An earlier analysis of 587 of the donors used high-throughput TCR beta sequencing to judge whether each TCR beta V gene segment behaved as functional or pseudogenic. Donor age, sex, ethnicity and CMV serostatus were compiled alongside the repertoire data. A later genetic analysis used genome-wide SNP genotypes for about three fifths of the 666 donors, treating that subset as a discovery cohort. Every discovery cohort repertoire had been produced on one sequencing platform. HLA typing included class I and class II loci at four-digit resolution. The number of donors typed differed by locus, with about 629-630 for A, B, C, DRB1 and DQB1, about 500 for DQA1, 600 to 610 for DPA1, and approximately 470 for DPB1. Roughly five DR-DQ haplotypes were handled as single units for association and clustering because linkage in the cohort was strong. Among 398 genotyped donors of the cohort, an average of approximately 250,000 unique TCR beta nucleotide sequences were sequenced per donor, roughly 20% of them non-productive.

Libraries were made using the immunoSEQ multiplex PCR assay. The multiplex PCR relied on a mix of 60 forward primers for TCR Vbeta segments and 13 reverse primers for TCR Jbeta segments. The CDR3 region of rearranged TCR beta genes was amplified from genomic DNA with a multiplex PCR assay. On the Illumina HiSeq System, the amplified TCR beta libraries were sequenced as 87-base-pair reads. The study's processing was this. Across the roughly 640 repertoires, a later analysis counted tens of millions of unique TCR beta chains, 9.5 million to 12 million of which were shared by at least two donors. Raw reads were error-corrected and collapsed into unique sequences by a nearest-neighbor algorithm in which closely related sequences were merged to remove PCR and sequencing errors. To assign V, D and J gene segments, CDR3 sequences were aligned to IMGT reference sequences. For a sequence to be retained, a match of at least six nucleotides was required to both a V gene segment and a J gene segment. Rearrangements were classified as productive when the CDR3 lacked stop codons and remained in frame with V and J, and all other rearrangements were classified as non-productive. CDR3 was defined according to IMGT convention as the region running from the second conserved V-encoded cysteine to the conserved J-encoded phenylalanine. The earlier analysis of 500 to 750 of the donors excluded any sequence lacking an unambiguous match to a single V gene segment. In an earlier analysis of 587 of the donors, a V segment was called functional when productive rearrangements were above 56.7%, and segregating when the standard deviation between donors exceeded 5%. A statistical classification framework was built to diagnose cytomegalovirus status from the catalog of TCR beta chain sequences. In a later analysis, TCR nucleotide sequences were compared against IMGT/GENE-DB human TR gene sequences so that V and J genes could be assigned. In a later analysis, CDR3 sequences and most-parsimonious VDJ recombination scenarios were assigned using the TCRdist pipeline. In a later analysis, each TCR beta chain was defined by its CDR3 amino acid sequence together with its V-gene family, and reads lacking a unique V-gene family were excluded. To address suspected cross-contamination and a sequencing artifact, a later analysis removed 450 to 700 highly shared, low-generation-probability nucleotide sequences. For each public chain, a later analysis derived a clonal expansion index from normalized ranks of inferred template counts within each repertoire. Generation probabilities in a later analysis came from a VDJ recombination model fitted to out-of-frame rearrangements, and those results were checked against IGoR. A later analysis scored TCR-TCR, TCR-HLA and TCR-CMV co-occurrence with hypergeometric tests, applying a repertoire-size bias correction to TCR pairs. To estimate false discovery rates, a later analysis permuted the HLA or CMV assignments 20 times. A later analysis grouped co-occurring TCRs with DBSCAN, adding TCRdist sequence similarity when clustering within HLA-allele-positive subsets. Co-occurrence clustering excluded repertoires with fewer than 30,000 or more than 120,000 public chains, plus five with anomalous nucleotide sharing. The source is immuneACCESS, and TCRdb retained only in-frame sequences with V and J called. Part of the clones is not carried over; for the studies checked, unresolved V genes explain less than half of this, and the remainder is unexplained. The DNA gave D and trimming, while V, J and clone size come from that table. Counted in this sample were about 110,000 clones; about four fifths of them appeared once. The leading ten clones occupy around 5.8% of the sample.

Here is what the overall study found, with its caveats: Roughly uniform sequencing depth across donors was assumed in presence/absence analyses, although this assumption may not hold. Linkage disequilibrium might explain the correlated functional status among segregating V segments, but an unknown experimental factor could not be excluded. According to a later analysis, most CMV-associated TCR beta chains appeared to be HLA-restricted, and the HLA associations seemed to be driven largely by CMV exposure. Several of the top co-occurrence clusters appeared to be linked to parvovirus B19, influenza, CMV and Epstein-Barr virus, according to a later analysis. According to a later genetic analysis, donors in an Asian-associated ancestry cluster had fewer N-insertions in productive TCRs than the approximately 610-donor mean. Specific HLA alleles were associated with some 15,000 TCR beta sequences at a false discovery rate of 0.05 in a later analysis. V-gene and J-gene trimming of TCR beta chains was associated with a missense DCLRE1C variant in a later genetic analysis, and the association was replicated in an independent cohort. When HLA alleles, especially DR and DQ, strongly co-occurred, attributing TCR associations to individual alleles was difficult. The authors suggested that the approach could potentially be generalized to other disease states and immunological phenotypes. In vitro tests confirmed that three of the cytomegalovirus-associated TCR beta chains recognize cytomegalovirus antigens. Because some donors lacked HLA typing at each locus, the association tests relied only on the typed subset. Approximately 16 rarely observed V segments, including chromosome 9 orphons, were excluded from the earlier analysis of approximately 500 of the donors because counts were too low. While some public TCRs were present in many individuals, most TCR sequences turned up only very rarely across donors. Some IMGT-functional V segments, including TRBV6-2 and TRBV6-3, could not be distinguished by the 87-base-pair reads and were therefore excluded. The sequencing pipeline was judged likely to have produced a cluster of highly shared sequence variants as a technical artifact. A further reported finding was that TCR beta sequences accurately predicted the HLA-A and HLA-B alleles for most subjects in the first cohort. For the cohort, immune exposure information was limited to CMV serostatus. In both the original and validation cohorts, the classifier was reported to diagnose cytomegalovirus status with high specificity and sensitivity. Broadly in line with IMGT annotations, most TCR beta V segments showed up in productive rearrangements about 87% or about 30% of the time in an earlier analysis of roughly 590 of the donors. In a later analysis, the rate of TCR association differed among HLA loci, with DRB1 alleles having the most associated TCRs and HLA-C alleles having the fewest. Compared with equally common non-associated chains, HLA-associated TCR beta chains in a later analysis were more clonally expanded and had lower generation probabilities. The study listed over 150 TCR beta chains as associated with cytomegalovirus. Only TCR beta chains were sequenced in this cohort, and the absence of alpha or paired-chain data limited detectable features.

The germline ends are 21 bases apart after V is trimmed by 8 bases and J by 5 bases. Per the germline V gene, MNHNS is the CDR1 and SASEGT is the CDR2. Including cysteine and phenylalanine, the CDR3 has 15 amino acids. The only DNA kept is the CDR3, 45 bases in frame from the first base. The cohort was made up of 666 healthy bone marrow donors. At the time of sampling, all cohort members were nominally healthy, though unrecorded immune exposures were likely present. The donor tested CMV seropositive and was one of the 289 seropositive cohort members. A peripheral blood sample was provided by each donor, and peripheral blood mononuclear cells were used for TCR beta sequencing. The Qiagen DNeasy Blood Extraction Kit was used to extract genomic DNA from the blood cell samples. On this clone: Which antigen it targets is not known. No base-level quality is on record; no much larger clone is a single base apart.

The sample comprised PBMCs. Rearrangement joined TRBV6-1 to TRBJ1-1; the D gene is perhaps TRBD1, on 5 matching bases. The source is a woman in her 50s in good health and CMV-seropositive. The DNA sequence is TGTGCCAGCCCCTTGAGCGGGCAGGGACGGACTGAAGCTTTCTTT. Its product reads: CASPLSGQGRTEAFF.